This is a list of T cell receptor beta chains from one sample in a study of cytomegalovirus exposure and HLA in healthy donors. Generated by immunoSEQ multiplex PCR, the TCRdb table keeps only in-frame clones and is missing some. The sample shows under 150,000 clones, 81% of them seen only once. The sample comprised PBMCs. The receptors here all came from a woman in her thirties or forties in good health and CMV-seropositive. CDR3s leave out the opening cysteine and the closing phenylalanine or tryptophan. The order of the fields is clone size, V gene, J gene, CDR3 protein. The size of a clone is reported for some rows only, either as once, few or many, or as a class for expanded clones.

NA	TRBV6-5	TRBJ1-1	ASSETTNTEAF
few	TRBV6-6	TRBJ2-7	ASSSQGQSYEQY
NA	TRBV15	TRBJ1-4	ATSRDRDREYGPNEKLF
NA	TRBV18	NA	ASSPGANYEQY
NA	TRBV27	TRBJ2-7	ASSPLAGDDEQY
NA	TRBV19	TRBJ2-7	ASSTNRIGTGSYEQY
NA	TRBV10-3	TRBJ1-4	ATNRDRDHKLF
NA	TRBV27	TRBJ1-5	ASEPKPPLYQPQH
NA	TRBV9	TRBJ2-1	ASSLRDRGGEQF
NA	TRBV6-4	TRBJ2-1	ASSENAGYPNEQF
NA	TRBV5-1	TRBJ1-1	ASRIADMNTEAF
NA	TRBV5-1	TRBJ2-1	ASSLALAGNNEQF
NA	TRBV7-9	TRBJ2-1	ASRGLAVGYNEQF
few	TRBV4-2	TRBJ1-1	ASSQASDAF
few	TRBV7-2	TRBJ2-3	ASRGSGLGTDTQY
NA	TRBV4-2	TRBJ2-7	ASSPTDRGGYEQY
NA	TRBV2	TRBJ2-3	ASSKRGDQTDTQY
NA	TRBV13	TRBJ2-3	ASSFRQGPDTQY
NA	TRBV6-1	TRBJ1-2	ASSEPSRGLRSYT
NA	TRBV4-3	TRBJ2-1	ASSQGIAGAGSYEQF
NA	TRBV30	TRBJ1-2	AWRQIYGYT
NA	TRBV18	TRBJ2-7	ASSRRDEQY
few	TRBV7-9	TRBJ2-1	ASSPMGGGLDEQF
NA	TRBV27	TRBJ1-5	ASSFRGNQPQH
NA	TRBV30	TRBJ2-1	AWSLPARVSYNEQF
NA	TRBV13	TRBJ1-1	ASSLVFGTGDTEAF
NA	TRBV2	TRBJ1-4	ASRRTGETNEKLF
NA	TRBV2	TRBJ1-2	ASSEYGGYGYT
NA	TRBV9	TRBJ1-1	ASSLGQDNTEAF
NA	TRBV15	TRBJ2-5	ATSGGMGTSGDETQY
NA	TRBV28	TRBJ2-7	ASSLLVAGVSYEQY
NA	TRBV5-1	TRBJ2-5	ASSFSGTGMRETQY
NA	TRBV6-5	TRBJ2-7	ASSYGAPAYEQY
NA	TRBV7-9	TRBJ1-2	ASSMDRPAYGYT
NA	TRBV10-2	TRBJ2-1	ASSGFGGVAYNEQF
NA	TRBV19	TRBJ2-3	ASSPQGIREDTQY
NA	TRBV7-3	TRBJ2-5	ASSPGLAGGLGAETQY
NA	TRBV7-3	TRBJ1-1	ASGEGANTEAF
few	TRBV5-1	TRBJ2-3	ASSLGLAGETDTQY
NA	TRBV5-1	TRBJ1-1	ASSFHMDMNTEAF
NA	TRBV9	TRBJ2-5	ASSVAAGYQETQY
once	TRBV19	TRBJ1-1	ASTLHNNRVEAF
few	TRBV6-5	TRBJ2-7	ASSYSSSGRSEQY
NA	TRBV5-1	TRBJ2-7	ASSLTQPQGTGEQY
NA	TRBV4-1	TRBJ2-3	ASSQDLWTSGRAADTQY
NA	TRBV7-2	TRBJ2-2	ASSPIRSGELF